This T cell receptor (beta chain) emerged from a study of blood T cell repertoires in COVID-19. Overall study: Acute-phase and convalescent COVID-19 samples originated in the United States, Italy and Spain.

Per the study methods: Nucleated cell number was recorded as an estimate derived from reference gene primer amplification. The data were produced by immunoSEQ multiplex PCR, yet TCRdb's version contains in-frame clones alone and is incomplete. That table supplies the V and J calls and clone size; D and trimming were determined from the DNA. The repertoire consists of 200,000 to 300,000 clones, with just under 85% occurring once and the leading ten covering around 4%. This clone came up a few times. The source material was peripheral blood. The origin of this receptor is a man in his fifties with acute or convalescent COVID-19.

The CDR3 region has the DNA TGTGCCAGCAGCTTGATCTCTAGCGGGGGCACCGGGGAGCTGTTTTTT. Encoded protein: CASSLISSGGTGELFF. The chain links TRBV5-6 to TRBJ2-2, with 10 bases identical to TRBD2. The CDR3 is made up of 16 amino acids. CDR1 SGHDT and CDR2 YYEEEE come from the germline V gene. Germline trimming cut 1 base from V and 4 bases from J; bases unmatched to any gene: 4.